The present TCR beta chain was sequenced within a study of cytomegalovirus exposure and HLA in healthy donors. Study conclusions and caveats: Reportedly, a later analysis found an Asian-associated ancestry cluster had fewer N-insertions than the approximately 640-donor mean. Presence/absence results assume similar sequencing depth per donor, which may not hold. It was reportedly the case that the classifier diagnosed cytomegalovirus status with high specificity and sensitivity. Association of a missense DCLRE1C variant with TCR beta V- and J-gene trimming was reported in a later analysis.

Per the germline V gene, CDR1 is SGHNT and CDR2 is YENEEA. There are 12 residues in the CDR3. V was pared by 0 bases and J by 10 bases, with 6 bases between. Vbeta (60) and Jbeta (13) primers were used in the PCR. The protocol was immunoSEQ multiplex PCR, while the TCRdb copy is restricted to in-frame clones and leaves out a portion. This table lists 56,000 or so clones. Points on this clone: What it binds is not known.

The gene calls are TRBV11-3 and TRBJ1-4, with D unresolved. This sequence originates from a man aged 40-55 years in good health and CMV-seropositive. Sequences were obtained from PBMCs. The CDR3 coding sequence is TGTGCCAGCAGCTTAGACGGAGTAAAACTGTTTTTT. Translating it yields CASSLDGVKLFF.